The 15 T cell receptor beta chains given below trace back to one sample, sequenced in a study of blood T cell repertoires in COVID-19 (dated by TCRdb to about 2020). Library preparation was by the immunoSEQ multiplex PCR assay. TCRdb took this table from immuneACCESS and kept in-frame rearrangements with V and J called. Such tables lack part of the clones; where checked against another copy, unresolved V genes explain under half of the gap, and the rest is unexplained. Here the sample has 130,000 or so clones; 86% occur a single time. Approximately 8.3% of the sample belongs to the ten largest clones. The sequenced sample was peripheral blood. The receptors were sampled from a woman aged 60-75 years with acute or convalescent COVID-19.

The chain carries TRBV24-1 and TRBJ2-3, with D tentatively TRBD2 (5 bases). The ends were cut back, 5 bases at V and 5 bases at J, with 10 bases in the middle. Germline V lookup: CDR1 KGHDR, CDR2 SFDVKD. The CDR3 loop spans 13 amino acids. The CDR3 here is CATSGQGRDTQYF. Written as DNA, the CDR3 is TGTGCCACCAGTGGCCAAGGGAGAGATACGCAGTATTTT.

The chain combines TRBV3-1 (or the pseudogene TRBV3-2) with TRBJ2-3, with D maybe TRBD1 (6 bases). Germline loops: CDR1 LGHDT, CDR2 YNNKEL (reference sequence). The CDR3 spans 16 residues. V gave up 5 bases and J gave up 4 bases, with 19 bases separating them. CDR3 coding DNA: TGTGCCAGCAGCTCGCCGGGACCTTCAGGGGCAGATACGCAGTATTTT. Its translation is CASSSPGPSGADTQYF.

The V gene is TRBV10-1, the J gene TRBJ2-1, with TRBD2 matching 12 bases. The trim removed 2 bases at V and 7 bases at J, leaving 3 bases unmatched. The CDR3 is made up of 15 amino acids. In germline, CDR1 is WNHNN, CDR2 SYGVQD (reference sequence). The CDR3 loop reads CASSERLAGGNEQFF. The CDR3 DNA reads as TGCGCCAGCAGTGAGCGGCTAGCGGGGGGGAATGAGCAGTTCTTC.

V gene TRBV9 combines with J gene TRBJ2-5; weak D call: TRBD1 (6 bases). The V gene's germline CDR1 is SGDLS and CDR2 YYNGEE. The CDR3 sequence is 15 residues long. V was pared by 3 bases and J by 2 bases, with 14 bases between. CDR3 sequence: CASSGQGTPQETQYF. The CDR3 DNA reads as TGTGCCAGCAGCGGGCAGGGGACACCACAAGAGACCCAGTACTTC.

This clone has just a few counts. This rearrangement joins TRBV5-4 to TRBJ2-5, with 12 bases matching TRBD2. J was trimmed by 3 bases and V by 0 bases; bases with no gene match: 3. CDR3 length: 16 residues. Germline values: CDR1 SGHNT, CDR2 YYREEE (reference sequence). The CDR3 nucleotides are TGTGCCAGCAGCTTGGGACTAGCGGGGGTGGAAGAGACCCAGTACTTC. Translating it yields CASSLGLAGVEETQYF.

This rearrangement joins TRBV6-1 to TRBJ1-2, with 10 bases matching TRBD1. The CDR3 has 17 amino acids. Looked up from germline, CDR1 is MNHNS and CDR2 is SASEGT. Trimming took 1 base from V and 1 from J; bases not matched to a gene: 6. The CDR3 reads CASSEGDRGSGNYGYTF. CDR3 coding DNA: TGTGCCAGCAGTGAAGGGGACAGGGGTTCCGGTAACTATGGCTACACCTTC.

The chain carries TRBV28 and TRBJ2-2, with a possible D match to TRBD2 (6 bases). The V gene lost 5 bases and the J gene lost 2 bases, with 9 bases spanning the gap. CDR1 and CDR2 from the germline V gene are MDHEN and SYDVKM. CDR3 length: 14 residues. CDR3 sequence (DNA): TGTGCCAGCAGTCAGGGACTTAACACCGGGGAGCTGTTTTTT. Residues: CASSQGLNTGELFF.

The CDR3 DNA reads as TGTGCCAGCAGCCAGGTACAGGGGCGGGGCAACACTGAAGCTTTCTTT. It encodes CASSQVQGRGNTEAFF. The chain combines TRBV4-2 with TRBJ1-1; 7 bases line up with TRBD1. Germline V gene data show CDR1 as LGHNA and CDR2 as YNFKEQ. This CDR3 region has 16 residues. V trimming: 3 bases; J trimming: 2 bases; junction bases outside the gene matches: 9.

The genes are TRBV5-1 and TRBJ2-7; 8 nucleotides agree with TRBD2. Germline values: CDR1 SGHRS, CDR2 YFSETQ. This CDR3 region has 15 residues. Trimming took 2 bases from V and 6 from J; bases not matched to a gene: 10. CDR3 DNA: TGCGCCAGCAGCTTTGGCTCGGGGGGGGCTCCCGAGCAGTACTTC. The encoded protein is CASSFGSGGAPEQYF.

The chain uses TRBV21-1 and TRBJ2-2; the D segment call TRBD2 is taken from the table without a DNA check. TRBV21-1 corresponds to a pseudogene. The CDR3 covers 15 residues. CDR3 amino acids: CASSPRLVGTGELFF. DNA for the CDR3: TGTGCCAGCAGCCCCAGACTAGTAGGGACCGGGGAGCTGTTTTTT.

V gene TRBV14 combines with J gene TRBJ1-1; maybe TRBD1 (5 bases). Trimming took off 1 base at V and 1 base at J, with 10 bases between the two ends. The CDR3 is 15 residues long. Germline values: CDR1 SGHDN, CDR2 FVKESK. In nucleotides, the CDR3 is TGTGCCAGCAGCCAAGTTTCAGGGTGGAACACTGAAGCTTTCTTT. It is translated as CASSQVSGWNTEAFF.

V and J are TRBV4-3 and TRBJ1-2, with D possibly matching TRBD1 (6 bases). The CDR3 spans 15 residues. V shed 6 bases and J shed 4 bases, with 18 bases lying between them. Germline V CDR1 and CDR2: LGHNA, YSLEER. The CDR3 here is CASSPSRDTSYGYTF. CDR3 nucleotides: TGCGCCAGCAGTCCATCCCGGGACACGTCCTATGGCTACACCTTC.

This clone was counted ten times or more. The chain uses TRBV3-1 (or the pseudogene TRBV3-2) and TRBJ1-2; D not resolved. The CDR3 spans 12 residues. Germline V lookup: CDR1 LGHDT, CDR2 YNNKEL (reference sequence). V dropped 4 bases and J dropped 4 bases, with 7 bases sitting between them. The CDR3 is CASSRAIYGYTF. The DNA for the CDR3 is TGTGCCAGCAGCCGGGCCATCTATGGCTACACCTTC.

This sequence joins TRBV21-1 and TRBJ1-4; TRBD1, the D gene given by the table, was not confirmed from the DNA. TRBV21-1 is listed as a pseudogene. The CDR3 has 17 amino acids. Here the CDR3 DNA reads TGTGCCAGCAGCAAACTAAAGAGAGGACAGGGGGCTGAAAAACTGTTTTTT. Residues: CASSKLKRGQGAEKLFF.

This clone is a singleton in its sample. The chain couples TRBV21-1 to TRBJ1-2; the table assigns TRBD1, which was not confirmed against the DNA. TRBV21-1 is reported as a pseudogene. This CDR3 is built from 14 residues. The CDR3 DNA is TGTGCCAGCAGCGGGGCAGGAGAGAACTATGGCTACACCTTC. It codes for CASSGAGENYGYTF.